Below are 31 T cell receptor beta chains sequenced from a single sample in a study of cytomegalovirus exposure and HLA in healthy donors. Only in-frame clones appear in the TCRdb table, and some are missing; sequencing was by immunoSEQ multiplex PCR. The table includes 45,000 to 65,000 clones, roughly 90% detected once. The sample taken for sequencing was PBMCs. Every receptor here comes from a man younger than 35 in good health and CMV-seronegative.

CDR3 loop: CASSFGKGGLVETQYF. CDR3 bases: TGTGCCAGCAGCTTTGGTAAAGGGGGCTTAGTGGAGACCCAGTACTTC. V gene TRBV13 combines with J gene TRBJ2-5; 7 bases align to TRBD1. CDR3 length: 16 amino acids. V shed 3 bases and J 5 bases; nucleotides not matched to a gene: 12. Looked up from germline, CDR1 is PRHDT and CDR2 is FYEKMQ (reference sequence).

The rearrangement links TRBV11-2 to TRBJ2-3; D might be TRBD1 (6 bases). Between the trimmed V and J ends, which lost 3 bases and 4 bases, there was a span of 14 bases. CDR3 size: 15 residues. Germline CDR1 is SGHAT and CDR2 is FQNNGV. The CDR3 nucleotides are TGTGCCAGCAGCTTCGAGGGCAGGGGTTCAGATACGCAGTATTTT. Its protein is CASSFEGRGSDTQYF.

The chain carries TRBV18 and TRBJ2-1, with TRBD2 as a possible D gene (6 bases). Between the trimmed V and J ends, which lost 1 base and 2 bases, there was a span of 9 bases. Germline-derived CDR1 and CDR2 are KGHSH and LQKENI. The CDR3 has 15 amino acids. As DNA, the CDR3 is TGTGCCAGCTCACCACGGAGGGTCACCTACAATGAGCAGTTCTTC. Protein: CASSPRRVTYNEQFF.

In this sample, this clone turned up once. The J gene is TRBJ2-1, the V gene TRBV28; the D gene is possibly TRBD2 (5 bases). The CDR3 has 13 amino acids. Germline V lookup: CDR1 MDHEN, CDR2 SYDVKM. Trimming stripped 7 bases from V and 1 base from J, with 8 bases between. The chain's CDR3 is CASKGGSYNEQFF. DNA of the CDR3: TGTGCCAGCAAAGGCGGGTCCTACAATGAGCAGTTCTTC.

The CDR3 loop is CASSVGTGNTEAFF. The DNA of the CDR3 is TGTGCCAGCAGCGTTGGGACAGGAAACACTGAAGCTTTCTTT. The chain employs TRBV9 and TRBJ1-1; TRBD1 matches 8 bases. This CDR3 has 14 residues. Germline values: CDR1 SGDLS, CDR2 YYNGEE. Losses at the gene ends were 2 bases for V and 2 bases for J; bases not matched to a gene: 2.

The chain combines TRBV6-1 with TRBJ2-3; 13 nucleotides match TRBD2. V shed 6 bases, J shed 3 bases, and the junction held 3 bases outside the gene matches. The CDR3 covers 15 residues. Germline V gives CDR1 MNHNS, CDR2 SASEGT. The chain's CDR3 is CASRRLAGGTDTQYF. As DNA, the CDR3 is TGTGCCAGCAGGAGACTAGCGGGAGGTACAGATACGCAGTATTTT.

V usage is TRBV5-1 and J usage is TRBJ2-5; TRBD1 agrees at 7 bases. V shed 2 bases, J shed 0 bases, and the junction held 1 base outside the gene matches. Germline assignment: CDR1 SGHRS and CDR2 YFSETQ. The CDR3 is 14 residues long. The CDR3 reads CASSFQGDQETQYF. The CDR3, as DNA: TGCGCCAGCAGCTTTCAGGGGGACCAAGAGACCCAGTACTTC.

The V call is TRBV27, the J call TRBJ1-1, with D perhaps TRBD1 (5 bases). Germline CDR1 is MNHEY and CDR2 is SMNVEV (reference sequence). V lost 4 bases to trimming and J lost 0 bases, with 6 bases between them. The length of the CDR3 is 13 residues. DNA for the CDR3: TGTGCCAGCAGTTGGGGCCTGAACACTGAAGCTTTCTTT. The encoded protein is CASSWGLNTEAFF.

The sample holds one count of this clone. The V gene is TRBV5-4, the J gene TRBJ1-2; D possibly corresponds to TRBD1 (5 bases). CDR1 and CDR2 from the germline V gene are SGHNT and YYREEE (reference sequence). Deletions cut 0 bases from V and 2 bases from J, with 8 bases between. This CDR3 region has 14 residues. The CDR3 region is CASSLVAGNYGYTF. Here the CDR3 DNA reads TGTGCCAGCAGCTTGGTTGCAGGGAACTATGGCTACACCTTC.

The chain uses TRBV7-9 and TRBJ2-7, with D possibly matching TRBD2 (5 bases). Trimming shortened V by 3 bases and J by 4 bases, and 10 bases separated the two germline ends. Germline V gives CDR1 SEHNR, CDR2 FQNEAQ (reference sequence). The CDR3 extends over 13 amino acids. DNA of the CDR3: TGTGCCAGCAGCTTCCGCAGCGGTTACGAGCAGTACTTC. It encodes CASSFRSGYEQYF.

V is TRBV6-5 and J is TRBJ2-1; the D gene is possibly TRBD1 (6 bases). CDR1 and CDR2 (germline): MNHEY, SVGAGI. The CDR3 consists of 16 residues. The V and J ends lost 0 bases and 4 bases respectively, with 13 bases between them. The CDR3 bases are TGTGCCAGCAGTTACTCGCCGAGGGGGTCTTACAATGAGCAGTTCTTC. It codes for CASSYSPRGSYNEQFF.

This chain uses TRBV6-5 with TRBJ1-2; D ambiguous. V gave up 2 bases and J gave up 3 bases, with 7 bases separating them. CDR1 MNHEY and CDR2 SVGAGI come from the germline V gene. The CDR3 runs 13 residues. The CDR3 coding sequence is TGTGCCAGCAGTTACGAGGAATACTATGGCTACACCTTC. The encoded protein is CASSYEEYYGYTF.

The V call is TRBV11-3, the J call TRBJ2-2; a weak D match, TRBD1 (7 bases). CDR1 SGHNT and CDR2 YENEEA come from the germline V gene. The CDR3 loop spans 15 amino acids. V was shortened by 8 bases and J by 5 bases, with 18 bases between the two germline ends. The CDR3 reads CASGRSGGGTGELFF. The CDR3, as DNA: TGTGCCAGCGGACGTTCAGGGGGAGGTACCGGGGAGCTGTTTTTT. Full variable domain (outside the CDR3, taken from reference TRBV11-3 and TRBJ2-2): EAGVVQSPRYKIIEKKQPVAFWCNPISGHNTLYWYLQNLGQGPELLIRYENEEAVDDSQLPKDRFSAERLKGVDSTLKIQPAELGDSAVYLCASGRSGGGTGELFFGEGSRLTVL.

The V call is TRBV7-9, the J call TRBJ2-3; 7 nucleotides line up with TRBD2. Germline V CDR1 and CDR2: SEHNR, FQNEAQ (reference sequence). The CDR3 contains 16 residues. With V trimmed by 5 bases and J by 2 bases, 10 bases remained unmatched. For the CDR3, the DNA is TGTGCCAGCAGCCGTTTCACCGGGACTAACACAGATACGCAGTATTTT. The encoded protein is CASSRFTGTNTDTQYF.

V is TRBV5-1 and J is TRBJ2-1, with D possibly TRBD2 on 6 matching bases. This CDR3 contains 16 residues. Germline loops: CDR1 SGHRS, CDR2 YFSETQ. V shed 0 bases and J shed 9 bases, with 19 bases lying between them. CDR3 region: CASSLEWGDAGREQFF. In DNA, the CDR3 is TGCGCCAGCAGCTTGGAGTGGGGGGATGCCGGGCGTGAGCAGTTCTTC.

This rearrangement joins TRBV6-5 to TRBJ2-3; 7 positions match TRBD2. This CDR3 has 14 amino acids. Germline lookup yields CDR1 MNHEY and CDR2 SVGAGI. V lost 2 bases and J lost 2; bases outside the gene matches: 1. The CDR3 DNA is TGTGCCAGCAGTTACGCGGGAGACACAGATACGCAGTATTTT. Its protein is CASSYAGDTDTQYF.

The rearrangement joins TRBV6-6 to TRBJ2-1; 10 bases line up with TRBD2. CDR1 and CDR2 (germline): MNHNY, SVGAGI (reference sequence). The V gene end was trimmed by 6 bases and the J gene end by 1 base; junction bases not matched to a gene: 6. The CDR3 consists of 16 residues. CDR3 nucleotide sequence: TGTGCCAGCAGAACCCTAGCGGGAGTATCCTACAATGAGCAGTTCTTC. As protein: CASRTLAGVSYNEQFF.

This sequence joins TRBV5-1 and TRBJ2-2; maybe TRBD1 (6 bases). Germline V gene sequence: CDR1 SGHRS, CDR2 YFSETQ. The CDR3 is 18 residues long. Trimming pared 4 bases from V and 0 bases from J, leaving 19 bases between. The CDR3 DNA is TGCGCCAGCAGCCCTTCACTGACCGGGACACCGAACACCGGGGAGCTGTTTTTT. Translating gives CASSPSLTGTPNTGELFF. The entire variable domain, with the rest obtained from reference TRBV5-1 and TRBJ2-2, is as follows: KAGVTQTPRYLIKTRGQQVTLSCSPISGHRSVSWYQQTPGQGLQFLFEYFSETQRNKGNFPGRFSGRQFSNSRSEMNVSTLELGDSALYLCASSPSLTGTPNTGELFFGEGSRLTVL.

This clone appeared a few times. The CDR3 protein is CSVESGEGSQHF. The CDR3 region has the DNA TGCAGCGTTGAGTCAGGGGAAGGGTCCCAGCATTTT. The rearrangement uses TRBV29-1 and TRBJ1-5, with D possibly matching TRBD1 (6 bases). Germline values: CDR1 SQVTM, CDR2 ANQGSEA. V lost 3 bases to trimming and J lost 11 bases, with 14 bases between them. This CDR3 region has 12 residues.

V usage is TRBV18 and J usage is TRBJ1-1, with 7 bases aligning to TRBD1. This CDR3 comprises 17 residues. From germline, CDR1 is KGHSH and CDR2 LQKENI. The V segment lost 3 bases and the J segment 0 bases; nucleotides outside the gene matches: 10. CDR3 sequence (DNA): TGTGCCAGCTCACCCGGCTCACAGGGGAACATGAACACTGAAGCTTTCTTT. It specifies CASSPGSQGNMNTEAFF.

The genes are TRBV5-1 and TRBJ2-3; TRBD1 is a possible D gene (6 bases). Germline CDR1 reads SGHRS; CDR2 reads YFSETQ. The V end lost 3 bases, the J end lost 0 bases, and 17 bases lay between the germline ends. This CDR3 spans 17 amino acids. DNA of the CDR3: TGCGCCAGCAGCTCACAACAGGGTCCTACTAGCACAGATACGCAGTATTTT. Translated: CASSSQQGPTSTDTQYF. Variable domain in full (rest from reference TRBV5-1 and TRBJ2-3): KAGVTQTPRYLIKTRGQQVTLSCSPISGHRSVSWYQQTPGQGLQFLFEYFSETQRNKGNFPGRFSGRQFSNSRSEMNVSTLELGDSALYLCASSSQQGPTSTDTQYFGPGTRLTVL.

The chain uses TRBV27 and TRBJ2-1; 10 bases align to TRBD2. Germline-derived CDR1 and CDR2 are MNHEY and SMNVEV (reference sequence). V was clipped by 3 bases and J by 5 bases; unmatched bases: 10. There are 17 residues in the CDR3. The CDR3 protein is CASSFFRGTSANNEQFF. The CDR3 coding sequence is TGTGCCAGCAGTTTTTTCCGAGGGACTAGCGCCAACAATGAGCAGTTCTTC.

This CDR3 reads CASSLVVSEGEKLFF. CDR3 coding DNA: TGTGCCAGCAGCTTGGTGGTCAGCGAGGGCGAAAAACTGTTTTTT. V gene TRBV5-5 combines with J gene TRBJ1-4; no clear D gene. The CDR3 extends over 15 amino acids. Germline CDR1 reads SGHKS; CDR2 reads YYEKEE (reference sequence). Trimming left V 0 bases short and J 8 bases short, with 14 bases between.

This chain joins TRBV5-8 and TRBJ1-2; 9 bases are shared with TRBD1. Germline CDR1 SGHTS, CDR2 YDEGEE. CDR3 length: 14 amino acids. V dropped 2 bases and J dropped 9; count of bases not matched to a gene: 8. CDR3 residues: CASSFPQGAHRYTF. Here the CDR3 DNA reads TGTGCCAGCAGCTTCCCACAGGGGGCGCATCGCTACACCTTC.

The genes are TRBV6-1 and TRBJ1-4; no reliable D call. With 6 bases removed from V and 1 base from J, the gap between germline ends came to 3 bases. Germline CDR1 MNHNS, CDR2 SASEGT. This CDR3 has 12 amino acids. Written as DNA, the CDR3 is TGTGCCAGCAGCGTAACTAATGAAAAACTGTTTTTT. It codes for CASSVTNEKLFF.

V gene TRBV30 combines with J gene TRBJ2-4; maybe TRBD1 (5 bases). CDR1 and CDR2 (germline): GTSNPN, SVGIG (reference sequence). This CDR3 spans 15 amino acids. V lost 0 bases, J lost 3 bases, and 12 bases lay in between. In DNA form, the CDR3 reads TGTGCCTGGAGTGTAGGGCAGGGTATCAAAAACATTCAGTACTTC. Encoded protein: CAWSVGQGIKNIQYF. Together with reference TRBV30 and TRBJ2-4, the CDR3 gives the full variable domain: SQTIHQWPATLVQPVGSPLSLECTVEGTSNPNLYWYRQAAGRGLQLLFYSVGIGQISSEVPQNLSASRPQDRQFILSSKKLLLSDSGFYLCAWSVGQGIKNIQYFGAGTRLSVL.

In nucleotides, the CDR3 is TGTGCCAGCAGTGACGACAGTTACCAGCCCCAGCATTTT. This translates into CASSDDSYQPQHF. The chain has TRBV27 and TRBJ1-5; TRBD1 is a possible D gene (5 bases). Germline loops: CDR1 MNHEY, CDR2 SMNVEV (reference sequence). This CDR3 has 13 amino acids. V lost 5 bases, J lost 7 bases, and 12 bases lay in between.

The rearrangement joins TRBV9 to TRBJ2-3; 7 nucleotides agree with TRBD2. Looked up from germline, CDR1 is SGDLS and CDR2 is YYNGEE. This CDR3 spans 14 amino acids. J lost 2 bases, V lost 6 bases, and 6 bases had no gene match. The DNA for the CDR3 is TGTGCCAGCAACCCGGGACTAATCACAGATACGCAGTATTTT. It translates to CASNPGLITDTQYF.

The chain uses TRBV5-1 and TRBJ2-1; D not certain. The V gene lost 4 bases and the J gene lost 2 bases, with 16 bases spanning the gap. CDR3 length: 16 amino acids. Germline V gives CDR1 SGHRS, CDR2 YFSETQ. The CDR3 DNA sequence: TGCGCCAGCAGCGCCAAGCTAGGAGAAACCTACAATGAGCAGTTCTTC. Translation: CASSAKLGETYNEQFF.

The chain employs TRBV29-1 and TRBJ2-6, with 9 bases identical to TRBD1. The length of the CDR3 is 16 residues. V shed 3 bases, J shed 1 base, and the junction held 4 bases outside the gene matches. From germline, CDR1 is SQVTM and CDR2 ANQGSEA. The CDR3 spells CSVDTGGISGANVLTF. The CDR3 coding sequence is TGCAGCGTTGACACAGGGGGCATTTCTGGGGCCAACGTCCTGACTTTC.

The chain has TRBV27 and TRBJ2-1; possible D gene TRBD1, 5 bases. This CDR3 region has 15 residues. Trimming cost V 2 bases and J 5 bases, with 13 bases left between them. Germline V gene data show CDR1 as MNHEY and CDR2 as SMNVEV (reference sequence). For the CDR3, the DNA is TGTGCCAGCAGTTTAAGGGGAATACCCCACAATGAGCAGTTCTTC. Protein product: CASSLRGIPHNEQFF.